This T cell receptor (beta chain) was sequenced in a study of OX40 agonist ivuxolimab in advanced cancers. General observations from the study: Low normalized T-cell clonal expansion was additionally recorded for some nonresponders. With doses of 0.1 to 3.0 mg/kg, CD4+ and CD8+ blood T cells had undergone clonal expansion by week 6.

The V and J ends lost 6 bases and 1 base, in that order; junction bases with no gene match: 1. The CDR3 totals 13 residues. Germline lookup yields CDR1 SNHLY and CDR2 FYNNEI. Repertoires were generated with immunoSEQ multiplex PCR, while TCRdb's copy carries only in-frame clones and drops some. In the table there are about 79,000 clones, about 86% of which are singletons. About this clone itself: Its antigen is not identified.

Enrollment shut out patients with autoimmune disease history or systemic immunosuppression. V is TRBV2 and J is TRBJ1-2, with 8 bases aligning to TRBD1. This clonotype originated in an adult with an advanced solid tumor such as melanoma, head and neck, liver or kidney cancer. Sequencing was performed on CD4+ or CD8+ T cells sorted from blood, taken in a trial of the OX40 agonist ivuxolimab. The CDR3 nucleotides are TGTGCCAGCAGGACAGGGGATAACTATGGCTACACCTTC. Protein product: CASRTGDNYGYTF. The full variable domain, its missing parts supplied by reference TRBV2 and TRBJ1-2, is EPEVTQTPSHQVTQMGQEVILRCVPISNHLYFYWYRQILGQKVEFLVSFYNNEISEKSEIFDDQFSVERPDGSNFTLKIRSTKLEDSAMYFCASRTGDNYGYTFGSGTRLTVV.